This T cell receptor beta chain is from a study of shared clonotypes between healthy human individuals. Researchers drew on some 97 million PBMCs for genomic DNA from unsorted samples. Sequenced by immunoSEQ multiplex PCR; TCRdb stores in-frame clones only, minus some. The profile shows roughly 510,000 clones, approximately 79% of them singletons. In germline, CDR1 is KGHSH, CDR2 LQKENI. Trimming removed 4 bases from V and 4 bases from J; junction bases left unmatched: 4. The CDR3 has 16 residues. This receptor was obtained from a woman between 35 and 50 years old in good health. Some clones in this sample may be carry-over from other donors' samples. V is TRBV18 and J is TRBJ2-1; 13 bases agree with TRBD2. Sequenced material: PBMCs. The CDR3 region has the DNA TGTGCCAGCTCACTCAGACTAGCGGGAGGATACAATGAGCAGTTCTTC. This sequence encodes CASSLRLAGGYNEQFF.